This is a list of T cell receptor beta chains from one sample in a study of cytomegalovirus exposure and HLA in healthy donors. The assay was immunoSEQ multiplex PCR, and TCRdb's table has in-frame clones only and misses some. The table includes over 30,000 clones, 70% to 85% detected once. The sample consisted of PBMCs. These receptors were obtained from a woman aged 18-29 years in good health and CMV-seronegative. The CDR3 runs from the conserved cysteine through the conserved F or W. D genes are given only for firm matches. The size field is filled for only some rows; it gives once, few, many or a size class.

>-|-|TRBJ2-7|TRBV5-1
CASSLGVQGYEQYF
TGCGCCAGCAGCTTGGGGGTACAGGGCTACGAGCAGTACTTC
>-|once|TRBJ1-4|TRBV7-9
CASSLDGNEKLFF
TGTGCCAGCAGCTTAGACGGTAATGAAAAACTGTTTTTT
>TRBD2|-|TRBJ2-1|TRBV27
CASSLWASGGSEQFF
TGTGCCAGCAGTTTATGGGCTAGCGGAGGGAGTGAGCAGTTCTTC
>TRBD2|-|TRBJ2-7|TRBV7-2
CASSVPRGSGRAGQYF
TGTGCCAGCAGCGTCCCCCGAGGTAGCGGGAGGGCAGGGCAGTACTTC
>-|few|TRBJ1-5|TRBV4-3
CASSQDRSGYNQPQHF
TGCGCCAGCAGCCAAGATAGGTCAGGGTATAATCAGCCCCAGCATTTT
>TRBD1|-|TRBJ2-7|TRBV4-3
CASSQDRGQVHEQYF
TGCGCCAGCAGCCAAGATCGGGGACAGGTACACGAGCAGTACTTC
>-|-|TRBJ2-4|TRBV7-9
CASREPGENIQYF
TGTGCCAGCAGAGAACCAGGGGAAAACATTCAGTACTTC
>TRBD2|-|TRBJ2-3|TRBV2
CASSASGGTDTQYF
TGTGCCAGCAGTGCTAGCGGGGGCACAGATACGCAGTATTTT
>TRBD1|-|TRBJ2-7|TRBV7-3
CASSIGTGLEQYF
TGTGCCAGCAGCATAGGGACAGGGCTTGAGCAGTACTTC
>-|-|TRBJ2-3|TRBV7-3
CASSVDSSSTDTQYF
TGTGCCAGCAGCGTCGACAGTTCTAGCACAGATACGCAGTATTTT
>-|-|TRBJ2-7|TRBV28
CASSFNRAYEQYF
TGTGCCAGCAGTTTTAACAGGGCCTACGAGCAGTACTTC
>-|-|TRBJ2-5|TRBV28
CASSLGGGRETQYF
TGTGCCAGCAGTCTTGGGGGGGGGCGGGAGACCCAGTACTTC
>-|-|TRBJ2-2|TRBV6-4
CASSDPGTGELFF
TGTGCCAGCAGTGACCCCGGTACCGGGGAGCTGTTTTTT
>-|-|TRBJ2-2|TRBV5-1
CASRFSGGNTGELFF
TGCGCCAGCAGGTTCTCCGGGGGAAACACCGGGGAGCTGTTTTTT
>-|few|TRBJ2-3|TRBV21-1
CASSNIFKRGRYTDTQYF
TGTGCCAGCAGCAACATATTTAAGAGGGGGCGTTACACAGATACGCAGTATTTT
>TRBD1|-|TRBJ2-7|TRBV4-1
CASAPTGGSEQYF
TGCGCCAGCGCCCCTACAGGGGGTAGCGAGCAGTACTTC
>-|-|TRBJ2-3|TRBV27
CASSKRSASTDTQYF
TGTGCCAGCAGTAAACGGTCCGCTAGCACAGATACGCAGTATTTT
>TRBD2|-|TRBJ2-5|TRBV5-5
CASSLSLAEQETQYF
TGTGCCAGCAGCTTGTCCCTAGCGGAACAAGAGACCCAGTACTTC
>-|-|TRBJ1-4|TRBV7-2
CASSWVGGSNEKLFF
TGTGCCAGCAGCTGGGTCGGGGGGAGTAATGAAAAACTGTTTTTT
>-|-|TRBJ2-4|TRBV5-1
CASSLADGGIAKNIQYF
TGCGCCAGCAGCTTGGCCGATGGAGGAATAGCCAAAAACATTCAGTACTTC
>-|-|TRBJ2-1|TRBV7-7
CASSLTGYNEQFF
TGTGCCAGCAGCCTTACTGGTTACAATGAGCAGTTCTTC
>-|-|TRBJ1-1|TRBV18
CASSAEAGSVTEAFF
TGTGCCAGCTCAGCGGAAGCAGGGTCTGTGACTGAAGCTTTCTTT
>-|few|TRBJ1-5|TRBV7-2
CASSYSGTPDQPQNF
TGTGCCAGCAGCTACTCCGGGACACCAGATCAGCCCCAGAATTTT
>TRBD1|-|TRBJ2-7|TRBV5-1
CASSDGRLTGVTYEQYF
TGCGCCAGCAGCGATGGCCGATTGACAGGGGTCACCTACGAGCAGTACTTC
>-|-|TRBJ1-1|TRBV2
CASSPYENTEAFF
TGTGCCAGCAGCCCCTACGAAAACACTGAAGCTTTCTTT
>TRBD1|-|TRBJ2-1|TRBV27
CASNLQGAHNEQFF
TGTGCCAGCAACCTACAGGGGGCCCACAATGAGCAGTTCTTC
>TRBD2|-|TRBJ2-7|TRBV6-5
CASSKRLAGDEQYF
TGTGCCAGCAGTAAACGACTAGCGGGAGACGAGCAGTACTTC
>TRBD1|-|TRBJ2-3|TRBV28
CASSLKGAGTDTQYF
TGTGCCAGCAGTTTGAAGGGGGCCGGCACAGATACGCAGTATTTT
>-|-|TRBJ2-1|TRBV10-3
CAISGPPGHPSSYNEQFF
TGTGCCATCAGTGGTCCCCCGGGACACCCGAGCTCCTACAATGAGCAGTTCTTC
>TRBD1|-|TRBJ1-4|TRBV2
CASKRDRDNEKLFF
TGTGCCAGCAAGAGGGACAGAGATAATGAAAAACTGTTTTTT
>-|-|TRBJ2-7|TRBV6-5
CASWQGVGEQYF
TGTGCCAGCTGGCAGGGCGTTGGCGAGCAGTACTTC
>TRBD1|-|TRBJ1-4|TRBV11-3
CASSLERSPGQGYYQVFF
TGTGCCAGCAGCTTAGAACGATCACCGGGACAGGGATATTATCAGGTGTTTTTT
>TRBD1|-|TRBJ1-2|TRBV4-1
CASSLLQGGGYGYTF
TGCGCCAGCAGCCTCCTACAGGGGGGAGGCTATGGCTACACCTTC
>-|-|TRBJ1-6|TRBV4-3
CASSQAFRQEDSPLHF
TGCGCCAGCAGCCAAGCATTTCGACAGGAGGATTCACCCCTCCACTTT
>TRBD2|-|TRBJ2-2|TRBV7-2
CASSWLTSGNTGELFF
TGTGCCAGCAGCTGGCTGACTAGCGGGAACACCGGGGAGCTGTTTTTT
>TRBD2|once|TRBJ2-3|TRBV7-2
CASSLVRLADSDTQYF
TGTGCCAGCAGCTTAGTACGACTAGCGGATTCAGATACGCAGTATTTT
>-|-|TRBJ2-1|TRBV5-1
CASSFGGYPDPTNEQFF
TGCGCCAGCAGCTTCGGAGGGTATCCCGACCCCACCAATGAGCAGTTCTTC
>-|-|TRBJ2-2|TRBV7-9
CANRGATGELFF
TGTGCCAACCGAGGAGCCACCGGGGAGCTGTTTTTT
>-|few|TRBJ2-5|TRBV2
CASDSGASQETQYF
TGTGCCAGCGATAGCGGAGCGTCGCAAGAGACCCAGTACTTC
>TRBD2|-|TRBJ2-3|TRBV6-1
CASKDAGGPGDTQYF
TGTGCCAGCAAGGACGCGGGGGGGCCTGGCGATACGCAGTATTTT
>-|-|TRBJ2-7|TRBV12-2
CASRLVNKQYF
TGTGCAAGTCGCTTAGTAAACAAGCAGTACTTC
>-|-|TRBJ2-1|TRBV23-1
CASTSRGASSYNEQFF
TGCGCCAGCACCTCACGGGGGGCAAGCTCCTACAATGAGCAGTTCTTC
>-|few|TRBJ2-7|TRBV4-3
CASSSGAMANEQYF
TGCGCCAGCTCATCAGGGGCGATGGCCAACGAGCAGTACTTC
>TRBD2|-|TRBJ2-2|TRBV10-1
CASSEGLAGVGTGELFF
TGCGCCAGCAGTGAGGGACTAGCGGGAGTGGGTACCGGGGAGCTGTTTTTT
>TRBD1|once|TRBJ2-7|TRBV28
CASIPGQGYEQYF
TGTGCCAGCATCCCCGGACAGGGGTACGAGCAGTACTTC
>-|-|TRBJ2-1|TRBV9
CASSVVQAGEQLF
TGTGCCAGCAGCGTAGTACAGGCTGGTGAGCAGCTCTTC
>TRBD1|-|TRBJ2-5|TRBV7-2
CASSFGGTGAETQYF
TGTGCCAGCAGCTTTGGCGGGACAGGGGCAGAGACCCAGTACTTC
>-|few|TRBJ1-1|TRBV4-3
CASSQDLVLRDTEAFF
TGCGCCAGCAGCCAAGATTTAGTGCTACGGGACACTGAAGCTTTCTTT
>-|-|TRBJ2-1|TRBV7-6
CASSLPQGAELYNEQFF
TGTGCCAGCAGCCTTCCCCAGGGTGCGGAACTCTACAATGAGCAGTTCTTC
>TRBD2|once|TRBJ2-2|TRBV28
CASLAGQNTGELFF
TGTGCCAGCCTAGCGGGACAAAACACCGGGGAGCTGTTTTTT
>-|-|TRBJ1-1|TRBV6-5
CASSITGSTEAFF
TGTGCCAGCAGTATAACAGGGAGCACTGAAGCTTTCTTT